What follows describes a single T cell receptor beta chain. As yet, its antigen is unknown. This sample is part of a study of cytotoxic CD8 clonotypes in ibrutinib-treated CLL. Study-wide background: Included were approximately ten relapsed/refractory and about 14 treatment-naive patients, of whom some 17 were IGHV unmutated. Mean values per sample were 250,000 to 300,000 productive templates and about 94,000 productive rearrangements.

Findings of the study overall: Under therapy, public clonotypes either contracted or stayed stable, and they were uncommon. Clonality went up at the time of ibrutinib response, stayed stable in sustained remission, and later dropped back toward its baseline level at progression.

Per the germline V gene, CDR1 is MGHRA and CDR2 is YSYEKL. This CDR3 comprises 12 residues. Trimming removed 6 bases at V and 3 bases at J, with 6 bases between. Using immunoSEQ multiplex PCR, the repertoire was profiled, and TCRdb retains in-frame clones only, with some absent. The sample includes about 140,000 clones, 70% to 90% of them seen just once. The source was PBMCs, collected after 36 months of ibrutinib treatment. The V and J genes are TRBV4-1 and TRBJ2-4; no firm D call. This sequence was found in a human donor with chronic lymphocytic leukemia. The CDR3 region has the DNA TGCGCCAGCAGGGGTTTCAAAAACATTCAGTACTTC. Protein sequence: CASRGFKNIQYF.